The 32 T cell receptor beta chains presented below share a single source sample, sequenced in a study of Ad26.COV2.S vaccination and SARS-CoV-2 variants. Clones were sequenced by immunoSEQ multiplex PCR, and TCRdb holds only the in-frame ones, with some missing. Of fewer than 400,000 clones in the sample, 89% are singletons; the top ten hold under 2%. Described treatment: roughly 18 received Ad26.COV2.S at low or high dose, single or two shots; 5 received placebo; per-sample allocation not given. Collection of the samples took place on day 63 after the first injection of vaccine or placebo. The sequences come from peripheral blood, collected in a trial of Ad26.COV2.S vaccine versus placebo. These TCRs come from a person aged 18-65 years who received the Ad26.COV2.S COVID-19 vaccine or a placebo.

In regard to this clone: This specimen includes other DNA sequences encoding the same CDR3. The genes are TRBV27 and TRBJ2-7; tentative D call: TRBD1 (5 bases). V was trimmed by 3 bases and J by 0 bases, leaving 6 bases between them. The CDR3 runs 13 residues. Germline V CDR1 and CDR2: MNHEY, SMNVEV (reference sequence). For the CDR3, the DNA is TGTGCCAGCAGTTTGACAGCCTCCTACGAGCAGTACTTC. It is translated as CASSLTASYEQYF.

The rearrangement uses TRBV6-1 and TRBJ1-1, with a possible D match to TRBD1 (5 bases). This CDR3 is built from 14 residues. Germline V gives CDR1 MNHNS, CDR2 SASEGT. The V end was cut by 3 bases, the J end by 1 base, with 9 bases between. The CDR3 DNA reads TGTGCCAGCAGTGAGGGGACCGCGAACACTGAAGCTTTCTTT. Translation gives CASSEGTANTEAFF.

CDR3 residues: CASSIDGSYEQYF. The DNA for the CDR3 is TGTGCCAGTAGTATAGATGGTAGTTACGAGCAGTACTTC. The chain carries TRBV19 and TRBJ2-7; D not certain. Germline values: CDR1 LNHDA, CDR2 SQIVND (reference sequence). Trimming cost V 0 bases and J 4 bases, with 7 bases left between them. There are 13 residues in the CDR3. Using reference TRBV19 and TRBJ2-7 for the parts outside the CDR3, the full variable domain is DGGITQSPKYLFRKEGQNVTLSCEQNLNHDAMYWYRQDPGQGLRLIYYSQIVNDFQKGDIAEGYSVSREKKESFPLTVTSAQKNPTAFYLCASSIDGSYEQYFGPGTRLTVT.

A note on this clone: The sample contains more than one DNA sequence encoding this CDR3. The chain recombines TRBV10-1 with TRBJ2-1; D gene ambiguous. V was cut by 0 bases and J by 4 bases, with 4 bases left in between. Germline lookup yields CDR1 WNHNN and CDR2 SYGVQD (reference sequence). This CDR3 is built from 13 residues. The CDR3 reads CASSESDYNEQFF. In DNA form, the CDR3 reads TGCGCCAGCAGTGAGTCGGATTACAATGAGCAGTTCTTC.

This clone has only one observation. The chain joins TRBV5-1 to TRBJ1-1, with D unclear. V gave up 0 bases and J gave up 7 bases, with 7 bases separating them. The CDR3 has 12 amino acids. CDR1 SGHRS and CDR2 YFSETQ come from the germline V gene. CDR3 amino acids: CASSLDVGEAFF. In nucleotides, the CDR3 is TGCGCCAGCAGCTTGGATGTGGGTGAAGCTTTCTTT.

This sequence joins TRBV5-4 and TRBJ1-2; 9 bases agree with TRBD1. Germline CDR1 is SGHNT and CDR2 is YYREEE (reference sequence). This CDR3 is built from 14 residues. Trimming took 3 bases from V and 8 from J; bases not matched to a gene: 8. CDR3 sequence reads: CASSWRTGGRGYTF. The CDR3 nucleotides read TGTGCCAGCAGCTGGCGAACAGGGGGCCGGGGCTACACCTTC.

CDR3 nucleotides: TGTGCCAGCAGCTTTGGCGGGAGGCATAGCACAGATACGCAGTATTTT. Translation gives CASSFGGRHSTDTQYF. The rearrangement uses TRBV7-3 and TRBJ2-3; 8 bases are shared with TRBD2. Germline V gives CDR1 SGHTA, CDR2 FQGTGA. Germline trimming cut 3 bases from V and 0 bases from J; bases unmatched to any gene: 5. The CDR3 has 16 amino acids.

In this sample, this clone turned up once. J is TRBJ2-3 and V is TRBV10-3; a weak D match, TRBD1 (6 bases). The CDR3 has 14 residues. CDR1 is ENHRY, CDR2 SYGVKD, per germline. Trimming cost V 6 bases and J 3 bases, with 13 bases left between them. CDR3 DNA: TGTGCCATCAGAAGCGGACAGTTAACAGATACGCAGTATTTT. Translation: CAIRSGQLTDTQYF.

This clone is a singleton in its sample. V usage is TRBV7-9 and J usage is TRBJ1-1, with D maybe TRBD1 (6 bases). Germline assignment: CDR1 SEHNR and CDR2 FQNEAQ (reference sequence). V lost 11 bases and J lost 4, with 17 bases in between. The CDR3 has 13 amino acids. CDR3 coding DNA: TGTGCCGGTACAGGGTCTTTGCGCACTGAAGCTTTCTTT. Translation gives CAGTGSLRTEAFF.

This clone is categorized as medium-sized. The rearrangement joins TRBV6-4 to TRBJ2-6, with D perhaps matching TRBD2 (5 bases). The CDR3 has 16 residues. V gave up 0 bases and J gave up 2 bases, with 8 bases separating them. The germline CDR1 and CDR2 sequences are MRHNA and SNTAGT. CDR3 nucleotides: TGTGCCAGCAGTGACTCGATCGGGGCTGGGGCCAACGTCCTGACTTTC. This gives the protein CASSDSIGAGANVLTF.

This chain joins TRBV19 and TRBJ2-2, with a possible D match to TRBD1 (5 bases). Deletions cut 2 bases from V and 7 bases from J, with 26 bases between. The germline V gene has CDR1 LNHDA and CDR2 SQIVND (reference sequence). This CDR3 is built from 19 residues. CDR3 loop: CASSIPPSWGVVSGGELFF. CDR3 DNA sequence: TGTGCCAGTAGTATACCACCGTCGTGGGGCGTCGTGTCGGGCGGGGAGCTGTTTTTT.

V is TRBV5-6 and J is TRBJ2-1; 8 nucleotides align to TRBD1. Trimming removed 2 bases from V and 4 bases from J; junction bases left unmatched: 8. The length of the CDR3 is 16 residues. The V gene's germline CDR1 is SGHDT and CDR2 YYEEEE. Here the CDR3 reads CASSFLQGVGYNEQFF. In nucleotides, the CDR3 is TGTGCCAGCAGCTTCCTACAGGGGGTTGGTTACAATGAGCAGTTCTTC.

This chain uses TRBV27 with TRBJ2-1; perhaps TRBD2 as D (5 bases). V was clipped by 3 bases and J by 3 bases, with 12 bases between them. The CDR3 is 15 residues long. The germline V gene has CDR1 MNHEY and CDR2 SMNVEV (reference sequence). As DNA, the CDR3 is TGTGCCAGCAGTTTGGGAGCGGAGATCTACAATGAGCAGTTCTTC. Residues: CASSLGAEIYNEQFF.

On this clone itself: Since no conserved phenylalanine or tryptophan closes the CDR3, a read error is the likely cause. The DNA is left out, because the CDR3 cannot be placed on it with certainty; the CDR3 is given as TCRdb lists it. The chain uses TRBV9 and TRBJ1-2. The CDR3 is 10 amino acids long, termini counted. Germline CDR1 is SGDLS and CDR2 is YYNGEE. The CDR3 sequence is CASSVAGGGK.

This chain links TRBV5-1 with TRBJ2-2; TRBD2 is a possible D gene (5 bases). V was trimmed by 1 base and J by 6 bases, leaving 13 bases between them. Looked up from germline, CDR1 is SGHRS and CDR2 is YFSETQ. The CDR3 has 15 residues. DNA of the CDR3: TGCGCCAGCAGCTTGATCACGGGAACTTCCGGGGAGCTGTTTTTT. This translates into CASSLITGTSGELFF.

The CDR3 is CASSGTSTGELFF. The DNA of the CDR3 is TGTGCCAGCAGCGGAACGTCCACAGGGGAGCTGTTTTTT. The gene calls are TRBV2 and TRBJ2-2, with D unresolved. V gave up 6 bases and J gave up 8 bases, with 13 bases separating them. This CDR3 has 13 amino acids. Germline V lookup: CDR1 SNHLY, CDR2 FYNNEI.

The J gene is TRBJ2-3, the V gene TRBV5-6; 8 positions agree with TRBD1. CDR1 SGHDT and CDR2 YYEEEE come from the germline V gene. The CDR3 is made up of 17 amino acids. The trim removed 0 bases at V and 4 bases at J, leaving 10 bases unmatched. The CDR3 sequence is CASSLAFQGARADTQYF. The DNA for the CDR3 is TGTGCCAGCAGCTTGGCTTTTCAGGGGGCGCGTGCAGATACGCAGTATTTT.

The rearrangement joins TRBV6-5 to TRBJ1-2, with no clear D. Trimming pared 6 bases from V and 8 bases from J, leaving 19 bases between. Germline V lookup: CDR1 MNHEY, CDR2 SVGAGI. This CDR3 comprises 14 residues. In nucleotides, the CDR3 is TGTGCCAGCAGCGTCACACGGGAATTGCGGGGCTACACCTTC. Protein: CASSVTRELRGYTF.

The rearrangement uses TRBV27 and TRBJ2-7; no reliable D call. Germline lookup yields CDR1 MNHEY and CDR2 SMNVEV (reference sequence). V was pared by 3 bases and J by 3 bases, with 9 bases between. The CDR3 is made up of 13 amino acids. The CDR3 DNA reads TGTGCCAGCAGTTTTCTAGTGGGCTACGAGCAGTACTTC. It translates to CASSFLVGYEQYF.

This clone has more than one count but fewer than ten. The J gene is TRBJ1-1, the V gene TRBV28; D remains ambiguous. Germline CDR1 reads MDHEN; CDR2 reads SYDVKM. V lost 6 bases, J lost 4 bases, and 9 bases lay in between. The CDR3 is made up of 12 amino acids. Here the CDR3 DNA reads TGTGCCAGCAGACTGGGATTCACTGAAGCTTTCTTT. Protein product: CASRLGFTEAFF.

This chain links TRBV5-1 with TRBJ2-3, with 10 bases that match TRBD2. Germline loops: CDR1 SGHRS, CDR2 YFSETQ. This CDR3 has 22 residues. V shed 3 bases and J 5 bases; nucleotides not matched to a gene: 27. The CDR3 nucleotides read TGCGCCAGCAGCTATAAGGGGTTGGACAGAGGACTAGCGGACCTCCGGGGAGATACGCAGTATTTT. Translated: CASSYKGLDRGLADLRGDTQYF.

V and J are TRBV10-1 and TRBJ1-2; no definite D call. The CDR3 contains 20 residues. V lost 4 bases and J 0 bases, leaving 27 bases between the germline ends. Germline loops: CDR1 WNHNN, CDR2 SYGVQD (reference sequence). The CDR3 loop reads CASSARVGATSTQPNYGYTF. As DNA, the CDR3 is TGCGCCAGCAGTGCCCGGGTAGGAGCCACATCGACCCAGCCTAACTATGGCTACACCTTC.

In its sample, this clone was seen once. This rearrangement joins TRBV5-1 to TRBJ2-3, with TRBD1 matching 7 bases. CDR1 is SGHRS, CDR2 YFSETQ, per germline. This CDR3 is built from 16 residues. With 0 bases clipped from V and 1 base from J, the junction kept 5 bases outside the gene matches. The CDR3 DNA follows: TGCGCCAGCAGCTTGGGTCGGGACAGACGCACAGATACGCAGTATTTT. Protein product: CASSLGRDRRTDTQYF.

Here the CDR3 DNA reads TGTGCCAGCAGCTTAACTTCCCTACGGGCGAAGACCCAGTACTTC. Amino acid sequence: CASSLTSLRAKTQYF. This rearrangement joins TRBV7-3 to TRBJ2-5; D unclear. V was shortened by 0 bases and J by 6 bases, with 14 bases between the two germline ends. The germline V gene has CDR1 SGHTA and CDR2 FQGTGA. The CDR3 is 15 residues long.

The V gene is TRBV3-1 (or the pseudogene TRBV3-2), the J gene TRBJ1-2; D gene unclear. CDR3 length equals 14 residues. The germline CDR1 and CDR2 sequences are LGHDT and YNNKEL (reference sequence). V was cut by 3 bases and J by 0 bases, with 8 bases left in between. CDR3 sequence reads: CASSQGGTNYGYTF. CDR3 DNA: TGTGCCAGCAGCCAGGGCGGTACTAACTATGGCTACACCTTC.

In the case of this clone: The sample has other DNA sequences that encode this CDR3 too. The gene calls are TRBV18 and TRBJ1-3; TRBD1 aligns across 8 bases. The CDR3 is made up of 16 amino acids. Germline CDR1 and CDR2: KGHSH and LQKENI. V lost 3 bases to trimming and J lost 0 bases; unmatched junction nucleotides: 4. The CDR3 nucleotides are TGTGCCAGCTCACCGGGACAGGCAAACTCTGGAAACACCATATATTTT. This sequence encodes CASSPGQANSGNTIYF.

The chain recombines TRBV6-5 with TRBJ1-5; TRBD1 is a possible D gene (5 bases). CDR1 and CDR2 (germline): MNHEY, SVGAGI. The CDR3 length is 15 residues. V was trimmed by 4 bases and J by 2 bases, leaving 12 bases between them. CDR3 bases: TGTGCCAGCAGTTGCAGGGTCGGGTGCAATCAGCCCCAGCATTTT. Encoded protein: CASSCRVGCNQPQHF.

This clone was found once. The J gene is TRBJ2-1, the V gene TRBV5-1; TRBD1 is a possible D gene (6 bases). V lost 0 bases to trimming and J lost 9 bases, with 13 bases between them. Germline-derived CDR1 and CDR2 are SGHRS and YFSETQ. The CDR3 runs 14 residues. The CDR3 protein is CASSLDREDGEQFF. The CDR3 DNA reads TGCGCCAGCAGCTTGGACAGGGAAGATGGTGAGCAGTTCTTC.

The rearrangement uses TRBV30 and TRBJ2-7; D remains unclear. Germline lookup yields CDR1 GTSNPN and CDR2 SVGIG (reference sequence). The CDR3 loop spans 12 amino acids. Trimming removed 0 bases from V and 7 bases from J, with 10 bases in between. The CDR3 DNA sequence: TGTGCCTGGAGTGTAAAGCTTGGAGAGCAGTACTTC. Translated: CAWSVKLGEQYF.

The chain uses TRBV30 and TRBJ2-5, with 9 bases matching TRBD2. V dropped 3 bases and J dropped 5; count of bases not matched to a gene: 4. Germline CDR1 reads GTSNPN; CDR2 reads SVGIG (reference sequence). This CDR3 spans 13 amino acids. For the CDR3, the DNA is TGTGCCTGGAGAGGACTAGCGAGGGAGACCCAGTACTTC. Translated, it gives CAWRGLARETQYF.

The chain combines TRBV28 with TRBJ1-2; D not certain. V was trimmed by 7 bases and J by 2 bases, leaving 8 bases between them. Germline V gives CDR1 MDHEN, CDR2 SYDVKM. This CDR3 comprises 12 residues. The CDR3 sequence is CASIGRNYGYTF. In DNA, the CDR3 is TGTGCCAGCATCGGCCGCAACTATGGCTACACCTTC.

The chain combines TRBV7-2 with TRBJ2-7, with a weak D call TRBD2 (6 bases). Looked up from germline, CDR1 is SGHTA and CDR2 is FQGNSA. There are 12 residues in the CDR3. V was cut by 1 base and J by 11 bases, with 12 bases left in between. The CDR3: CASSLDGVAEYF. Written as DNA, the CDR3 is TGTGCCAGCAGCTTAGATGGGGTAGCGGAGTACTTC.